These 13 T cell receptor beta chains originate from one sample sequenced in a study of pediatric ulcerative colitis. The rectum was sampled with one to two pinch biopsies at colonoscopy. Clones were read by immunoSEQ multiplex PCR, and TCRdb kept only the in-frame ones, dropping some. Of about 36,000 clones in the sample, more than 70% were seen once. Specimen: gut tissue. The receptors were sampled from a boy aged 5-17 years with moderate ulcerative colitis.

The chain is built from TRBV5-1 and TRBJ2-3; the D is unclear. CDR3 length equals 11 residues. The germline CDR1 and CDR2 sequences are SGHRS and YFSETQ. V gave up 1 base and J gave up 6 bases, with 3 bases separating them. The CDR3 loop reads CASSLWDTQYF. The CDR3, as DNA: TGCGCCAGCAGCTTGTGGGATACGCAGTATTTT.

The chain carries TRBV6-1 and TRBJ2-2; D not certain. The germline V gene has CDR1 MNHNS and CDR2 SASEGT. Deletions cut 2 bases from V and 8 bases from J, with 9 bases between. The CDR3 runs to 13 residues. The DNA of the CDR3 is TGTGCCAGCAGTGAAACCACAAATGGGGAGCTGTTTTTT. Translation: CASSETTNGELFF.

The chain couples TRBV5-1 to TRBJ1-4; 8 bases agree with TRBD1. This CDR3 spans 14 amino acids. Per the germline V gene, CDR1 is SGHRS and CDR2 is YFSETQ. Germline trimming cut 3 bases from V and 8 bases from J; bases unmatched to any gene: 6. The CDR3 loop reads CASSSQGAYEKLFF. The CDR3 DNA sequence: TGCGCCAGCAGCTCCCAGGGGGCTTACGAAAAACTGTTTTTT.

This chain joins TRBV6-5 and TRBJ2-1; D is perhaps TRBD1 or TRBD2 (6 bases each). The germline V gene encodes CDR1 MNHEY and CDR2 SVGAGI. V shed 2 bases and J shed 6 bases, with 14 bases lying between them. This CDR3 is 15 amino acids long. As DNA, the CDR3 is TGTGCCAGCAGTTACGGGGTCTCGGGGGCCAATGAGCAGTTCTTC. The encoded protein is CASSYGVSGANEQFF.

The gene calls are TRBV6-5 and TRBJ1-2; maybe TRBD1 (5 bases). This CDR3 region has 16 residues. V dropped 4 bases and J dropped 1 base, with 16 bases sitting between them. Germline CDR1 MNHEY, CDR2 SVGAGI. DNA of the CDR3: TGTGCCAGCAGTTTTGCTCCGGGACGGAGTAACTATGGCTACACCTTC. Its translation: CASSFAPGRSNYGYTF.

The rearrangement links TRBV5-1 to TRBJ2-1; no definite D call. Trimming took off 2 bases at V and 6 bases at J, with 15 bases between the two ends. Germline V gene data show CDR1 as SGHRS and CDR2 as YFSETQ. There are 15 residues in the CDR3. In nucleotides, the CDR3 is TGCGCCAGCAGCTTCTACTCTGGACCCAGCAATGAGCAGTTCTTC. Encoded protein: CASSFYSGPSNEQFF.

V usage is TRBV5-6 and J usage is TRBJ2-1, with 7 bases aligning to TRBD1. Germline values: CDR1 SGHDT, CDR2 YYEEEE. The V and J ends lost 4 bases and 2 bases, in that order; junction bases with no gene match: 6. This CDR3 comprises 15 residues. The CDR3 protein is CASSPPDRAYNEQFF. The CDR3 nucleotides read TGTGCCAGCAGCCCCCCTGACAGGGCCTACAATGAGCAGTTCTTC.

This clone was observed a handful of times. This chain connects TRBV13 to TRBJ2-7, with unresolved D. The CDR3 contains 13 residues. Germline-derived CDR1 and CDR2 are PRHDT and FYEKMQ (reference sequence). The V end lost 0 bases, the J end lost 1 base, and 4 bases lay between the germline ends. The CDR3 loop is CASSLGGSYEQYF. The CDR3 coding sequence is TGTGCCAGCAGCTTAGGCGGGTCCTACGAGCAGTACTTC.

This clone was seen a few times. The V and J genes are TRBV11-3 and TRBJ1-2, with D possibly matching TRBD1 (5 bases). Germline CDR1 and CDR2: SGHNT and YENEEA. This CDR3 is 13 amino acids long. Trimming removed 6 bases from V and 8 bases from J, with 16 bases in between. The CDR3 coding sequence is TGTGCCAGCAGTATGTTGACAGCGTTCGGCTACACCTTC. Its translation: CASSMLTAFGYTF.

There are a few counts of this clone. The chain couples TRBV10-3 to TRBJ2-3, with 7 positions matching TRBD2. This CDR3 comprises 15 residues. Germline V gives CDR1 ENHRY, CDR2 SYGVKD. Trimming took 6 bases from V and 0 from J; bases not matched to a gene: 6. DNA for the CDR3: TGTGCCATCAGAGATCCGGGACTAAGCACAGATACGCAGTATTTT. It translates to CAIRDPGLSTDTQYF.

This CDR3 is CASSDRTGYQETQYF. CDR3 DNA: TGTGCCAGCAGCGATAGAACAGGTTACCAAGAGACCCAGTACTTC. The chain uses TRBV7-2 and TRBJ2-5; D is perhaps TRBD1 (5 bases). This CDR3 has 15 amino acids. V was trimmed by 5 bases and J by 0 bases, leaving 13 bases between them. Germline V CDR1 and CDR2: SGHTA, FQGNSA. Based on the CDR3 plus reference TRBV7-2 and TRBJ2-5, the full variable domain is GAGVSQSPSNKVTEKGKDVELRCDPISGHTALYWYRQSLGQGLEFLIYFQGNSAPDKSGLPSDRFSAERTGGSVSTLTIQRTQQEDSAVYLCASSDRTGYQETQYFGPGTRLLVL.

This clone was seen a few times. The chain uses TRBV6-1 and TRBJ2-3, with D perhaps TRBD1 or TRBD2 (6 bases each). The V gene lost 10 bases and the J gene lost 3 bases, with 17 bases spanning the gap. CDR1 MNHNS and CDR2 SASEGT come from the germline V gene. CDR3 length equals 14 residues. The CDR3 here is CATTPGGATDTQYF. As DNA, the CDR3 is TGTGCCACCACCCCCGGGGGCGCAACAGATACGCAGTATTTT.

The chain joins TRBV15 to TRBJ1-6; weak D call: TRBD1 (5 bases). V was shortened by 5 bases and J by 7 bases, with 15 bases between the two germline ends. This CDR3 has 15 residues. Germline CDR1 is LNHNV and CDR2 is YYDKDF (reference sequence). CDR3 loop: CATSGTVFRNSPLHF. CDR3 nucleotides: TGTGCCACCAGCGGGACGGTCTTTCGGAATTCACCCCTCCACTTT.